Listed below are T cell receptor beta chains from one sample, sequenced in a study of cytomegalovirus exposure and HLA in healthy donors. Only in-frame clones appear in the TCRdb table, and some are missing; sequencing was by immunoSEQ multiplex PCR. The sample includes 150,000 to 200,000 clones, over 80% of them seen just once. Source material: PBMCs. The receptors stem from a human donor in good health. CDR3s include the opening cysteine and the closing phenylalanine or tryptophan. Some rows have no size entry. The others give once, few or many, or a class for an expanded clone.

CDR3 protein | clone size | V gene
CASSQGLPGQEISYEQYF | few | TRBV4-3
CSAREGRDAFF | . | TRBV20-1
CASSVGLAVLETQYF | . | TRBV9
CASSIDRSATQYF | . | TRBV19
CATSRDRGFQPQHF | . | TRBV15
CASSLGSTESDGYTF | . | TRBV5-1
CASAQSSGANVLTF | . | TRBV6-1
CASTSGGAYEQYF | . | TRBV5-1
CASSTGGQLYEQYF | once | TRBV7-9
CASSQDWGDYTEAFF | . | TRBV4-3
CASSISVMSNQPQHF | . | TRBV19
CASSYSQGNTIYF | . | TRBV6-6
CSVEVGRDIQYF | . | TRBV29-1
CSVQERGGYTF | . | TRBV29-1
CATLTKTNRSNQPQHF | . | TRBV6-7
CAISESMTTYEQYF | . | TRBV10-3
CASSVKVGSGGAEQYF | . | TRBV13
CASSLLAGGGTDTQYF | . | TRBV19
CASSPEEDFSYEQYF | . | TRBV4-1
CASSFRGPGDTQYF | once | TRBV7-8
CASSLNRGNTGELFF | . | TRBV5-4
CASWTGQEHSPLHF | . | TRBV19
CASSVQGVWYEQYF | . | TRBV11-2
CASSPYEENYGYTF | . | TRBV6-5
CASSPMGSYGYTF | . | TRBV7-2
CASSLAAGAYNEQFF | . | TRBV27
CASSLVAGADTQYF | . | TRBV5-1
CASSSDGGFGYTF | . | TRBV6-6
CASSLRGSGGANEQFF | . | TRBV11-2
CASSLGTGYTEAFF | . | TRBV7-9
CASSWTSGVTYNEQFF | . | TRBV5-1
CASSPTGGEETQYF | . | TRBV5-6
CASGRAPYEQYF | . | TRBV19
CASSGLAGETQYF | . | TRBV2
CASSYLGTGDTGELFF | . | TRBV6-5
CASSVVGVGTGELFF | . | TRBV9
CASRVAAATDTQYF | once | TRBV5-1
CASRDRVDGYTF | . | TRBV9
CASSHGQWGNIQYF | . | TRBV4-3
CASSLTVINTEAFF | . | TRBV18
CSLAPGQGLHEQFF | few | TRBV29-1
CASSLDATTDTQYF | . | TRBV11-3
CASSVDSSGVYNEQFF | . | TRBV9
CASSLGAPSTDTQYF | . | TRBV5-5
CASSLDVGQGGSPLHF | few | TRBV5-4